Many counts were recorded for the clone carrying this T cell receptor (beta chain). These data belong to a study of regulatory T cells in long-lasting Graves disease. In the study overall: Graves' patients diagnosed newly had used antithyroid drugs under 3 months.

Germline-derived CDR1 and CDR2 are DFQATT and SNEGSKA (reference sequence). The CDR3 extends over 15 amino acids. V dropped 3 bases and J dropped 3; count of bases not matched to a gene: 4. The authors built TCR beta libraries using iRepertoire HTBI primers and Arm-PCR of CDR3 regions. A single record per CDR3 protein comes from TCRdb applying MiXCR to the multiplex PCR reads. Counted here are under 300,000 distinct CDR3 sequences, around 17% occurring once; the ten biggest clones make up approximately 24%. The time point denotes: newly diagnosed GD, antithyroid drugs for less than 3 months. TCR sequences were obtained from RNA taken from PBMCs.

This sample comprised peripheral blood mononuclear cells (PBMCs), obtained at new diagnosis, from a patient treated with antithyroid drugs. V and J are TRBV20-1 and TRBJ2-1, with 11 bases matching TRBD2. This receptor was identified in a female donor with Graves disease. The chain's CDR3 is CSARATSGNYNEQFF. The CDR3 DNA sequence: TGCAGTGCTAGGGCGACTAGCGGGAACTACAATGAGCAGTTCTTC.